The subject of this entry is one T cell receptor (beta chain). Trimming took 2 bases from V and 6 from J, leaving 12 bases between them. Germline V lookup: CDR1 SGHTA, CDR2 FQGTGA. This CDR3 is 14 amino acids long. The data stem from a study of shared clonotypes between healthy human individuals. The data were produced by immunoSEQ multiplex PCR, yet TCRdb's version contains in-frame clones alone and is incomplete. Of about 2.3 million clones detected, 80% to 95% appear once; the ten largest clones hold 0.35% to 0.5%. The chain has TRBV7-3 and TRBJ2-3; D unclear. This TCR was recovered from a man in his late teens or twenties in good health. Some clones in this sample may be carry-over from other donors' samples. The source material was naive CD4+ T cells from PBMCs. Subset of the sample: CD45RA+ positively selected. CDR3 bases: TGTGCCAGCAGCTTAGGCCCCCCGCCGGATACGCAGTATTTT. Amino acid sequence: CASSLGPPPDTQYF.